This TCR beta chain appears in the sequencing data of a study of T cell changes during pregnancy in multiple sclerosis. The method was immunoSEQ multiplex PCR; TCRdb's version includes in-frame clones alone and lacks a portion of them. The table has about 99,000 clones, about 94% seen once. Specimen: peripheral blood, collected after pregnancy. This TCR was sampled from a female donor with multiple sclerosis, enrolled in a pregnancy study.

In DNA, the CDR3 is TGCGCCAGCAGCTTGGGTAAGGCAGGGGGCACAGATACGCAGTATTTT. It codes for CASSLGKAGGTDTQYF. The V gene is TRBV5-1, the J gene TRBJ2-3, with D tentatively TRBD1 (6 bases). CDR3 size: 16 residues. Trimming took 0 bases from V and 1 from J, leaving 12 bases between them. Looked up from germline, CDR1 is SGHRS and CDR2 is YFSETQ.